The clone carrying this TCR beta chain was recorded at least ten times. No antigen is known for it. CDR3 and TCR beta VDJ profiling relied on a genomic DNA template. TCRdb passed the reads through MiXCR, listing each CDR3 protein once. Seen here are 100,000 to 130,000 distinct CDR3 sequences, 40% to 60% observed once, and the top ten hold under 35%. The CDR3 runs 11 residues. Trimming shortened V by 8 bases and J by 7 bases, and 11 bases separated the two germline ends. This record belongs to a study of CD8+CD57+ T cells in acquired aplastic anemia. On the study more broadly: 3.2 ug was the average amount of DNA from sorted CD4+ and CD8+ cells. Regarding the study as a whole: Between the patient and control groups, CD8+ Simpson's diversity did not differ significantly. Patients had fewer than 35 CD8+ CDR3 sequences in common with controls (the shared set).

The rearrangement links TRBV12-3 or TRBV12-4 to TRBJ1-1; a weak D match, TRBD1 (6 bases). Sequencing was done on a sample of sorted CD4+, CD8+, or CD8+CD57+ T cells (not recorded which) from PBMCs. The TCR sequence derives from a human donor in good health, serving as a control. The CDR3: CASFTGIEAFF. For the CDR3, the DNA is TGTGCCAGCTTTACAGGGATTGAAGCTTTCTTT.